This section outlines one T cell receptor beta chain sequence together with its context. This record belongs to a study of PD-1 blockade in mismatch repair-deficient tumors. Using immunoSEQ multiplex PCR, the repertoire was profiled, and TCRdb retains in-frame clones only, with some absent. The table includes around 100,000 clones, 70% to 85% detected once. Between the trimmed V and J ends, which lost 6 bases and 1 base, there was a span of 9 bases. This CDR3 spans 13 amino acids. CDR1 and CDR2 from the germline V gene are SGHTA and FQGTGA. The source material was peripheral blood, sampled around 8 months after starting pembrolizumab. The clonotype was recovered from an adult with mismatch repair-deficient cancer. The V gene is TRBV7-3, the J gene TRBJ1-1, with D perhaps TRBD1 (5 bases). The chain's CDR3 is CASSKTGNTEAFF. As DNA, the CDR3 is TGTGCCAGCAGTAAAACAGGGAACACTGAAGCTTTCTTT.